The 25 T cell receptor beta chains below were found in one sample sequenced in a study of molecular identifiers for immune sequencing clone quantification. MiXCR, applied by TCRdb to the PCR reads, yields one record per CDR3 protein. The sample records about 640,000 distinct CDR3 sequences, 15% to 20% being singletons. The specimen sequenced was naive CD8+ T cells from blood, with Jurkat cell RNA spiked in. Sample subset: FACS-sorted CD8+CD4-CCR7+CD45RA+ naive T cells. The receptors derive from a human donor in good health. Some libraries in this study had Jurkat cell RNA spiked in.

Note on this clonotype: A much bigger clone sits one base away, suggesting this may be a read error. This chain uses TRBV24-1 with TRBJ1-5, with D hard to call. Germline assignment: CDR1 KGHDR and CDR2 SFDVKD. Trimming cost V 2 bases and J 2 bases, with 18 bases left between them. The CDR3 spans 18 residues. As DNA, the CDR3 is TGTGCCACCAGTGATTCCTGGCGGACTCCGTATTGCAATCAGCCCCAGCATTTT. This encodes CATSDSWRTPYCNQPQHF.

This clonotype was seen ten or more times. In DNA form, the CDR3 reads TGCGCCAGCAGCCAGACCGGACAGCTTTACACTGAAGCTTTCTTT. The encoded protein is CASSQTGQLYTEAFF. J is TRBJ1-1 and V is TRBV4-1; a weak D match, TRBD1 (6 bases). The CDR3 has 15 residues. Germline V gives CDR1 MGHRA, CDR2 YSYEKL. The V gene lost 3 bases and the J gene lost 3 bases, with 14 bases spanning the gap.

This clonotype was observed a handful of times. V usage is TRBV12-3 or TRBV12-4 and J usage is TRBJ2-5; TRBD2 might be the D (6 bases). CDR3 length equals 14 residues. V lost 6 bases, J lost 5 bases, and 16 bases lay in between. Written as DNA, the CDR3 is TGTGCCAGCAGGCCAGGACTAACACCGGAGACCCAGTACTTC. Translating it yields CASRPGLTPETQYF.

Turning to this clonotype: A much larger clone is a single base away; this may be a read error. CDR3 sequence: CSARVISPTGMNGYTF. In DNA form, the CDR3 reads TGCAGTGCTAGAGTCATAAGTCCAACAGGGATGAATGGCTACACCTTC. This chain connects TRBV20-1 to TRBJ1-2; a weak D match, TRBD1 (6 bases). With 1 base removed from V and 6 bases from J, the gap between germline ends came to 21 bases. The CDR3 consists of 16 residues. The V gene's germline CDR1 is DFQATT and CDR2 SNEGSKA (reference sequence).

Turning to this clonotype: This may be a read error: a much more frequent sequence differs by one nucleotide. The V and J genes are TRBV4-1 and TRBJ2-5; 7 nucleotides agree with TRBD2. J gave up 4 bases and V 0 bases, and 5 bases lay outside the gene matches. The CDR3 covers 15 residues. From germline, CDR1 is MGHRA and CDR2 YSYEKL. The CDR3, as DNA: TGCGCCAGCAGCCAAGACGCGGGAGTCGCAGAGACCCAGTACTTC. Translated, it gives CASSQDAGVAETQYF.

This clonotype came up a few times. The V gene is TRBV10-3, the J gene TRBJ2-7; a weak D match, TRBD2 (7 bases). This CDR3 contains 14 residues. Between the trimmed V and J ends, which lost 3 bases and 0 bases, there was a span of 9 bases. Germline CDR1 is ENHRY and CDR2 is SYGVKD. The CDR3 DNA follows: TGTGCCATCAGTGAAGGGGGGGACTCCTACGAGCAGTACTTC. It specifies CAISEGGDSYEQYF.

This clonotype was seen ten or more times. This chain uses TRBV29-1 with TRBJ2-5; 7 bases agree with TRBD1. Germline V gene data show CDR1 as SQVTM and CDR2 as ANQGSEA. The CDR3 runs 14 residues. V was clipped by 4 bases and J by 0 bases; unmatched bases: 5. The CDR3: CSVAGTVYQETQYF. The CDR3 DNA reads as TGCAGCGTTGCCGGGACAGTGTACCAAGAGACCCAGTACTTC.

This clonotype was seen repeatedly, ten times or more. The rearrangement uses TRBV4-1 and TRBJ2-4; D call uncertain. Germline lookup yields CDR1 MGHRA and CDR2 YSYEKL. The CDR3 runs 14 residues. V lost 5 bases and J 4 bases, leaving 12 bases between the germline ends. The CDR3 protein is CASSDNQAKNIQYF. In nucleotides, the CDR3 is TGCGCCAGCAGCGATAACCAGGCGAAAAACATTCAGTACTTC.

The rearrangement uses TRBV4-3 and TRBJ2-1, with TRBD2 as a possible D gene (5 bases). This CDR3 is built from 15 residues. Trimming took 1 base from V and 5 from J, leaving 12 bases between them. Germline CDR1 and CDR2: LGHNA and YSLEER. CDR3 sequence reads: CASSQGSGCHNEQFF. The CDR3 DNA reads TGCGCCAGCAGCCAAGGCAGCGGATGCCACAATGAGCAGTTCTTC.

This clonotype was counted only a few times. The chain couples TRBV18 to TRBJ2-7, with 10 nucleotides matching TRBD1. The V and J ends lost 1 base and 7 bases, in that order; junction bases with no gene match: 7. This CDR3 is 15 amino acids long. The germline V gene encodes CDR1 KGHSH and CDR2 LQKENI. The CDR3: CASSPRDRGSFEQYF. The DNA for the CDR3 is TGTGCCAGCTCACCACGGGACAGGGGCTCTTTTGAGCAGTACTTC.

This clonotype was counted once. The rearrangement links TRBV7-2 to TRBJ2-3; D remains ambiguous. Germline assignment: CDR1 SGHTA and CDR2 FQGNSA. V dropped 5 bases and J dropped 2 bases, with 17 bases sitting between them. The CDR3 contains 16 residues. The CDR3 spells CASSPTTNAYTDTQYF. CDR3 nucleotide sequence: TGTGCCAGCAGCCCGACGACCAACGCCTACACAGATACGCAGTATTTT.

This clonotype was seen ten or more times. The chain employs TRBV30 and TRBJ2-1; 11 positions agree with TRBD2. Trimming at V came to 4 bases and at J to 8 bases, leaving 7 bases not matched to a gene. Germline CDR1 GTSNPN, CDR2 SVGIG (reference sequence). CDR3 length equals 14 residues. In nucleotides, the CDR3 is TGTGCCTGGACGAAGACTAGCGGGATCGATGAGCAGTTCTTC. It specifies CAWTKTSGIDEQFF. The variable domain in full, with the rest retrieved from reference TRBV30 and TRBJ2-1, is SQTIHQWPATLVQPVGSPLSLECTVEGTSNPNLYWYRQAAGRGLQLLFYSVGIGQISSEVPQNLSASRPQDRQFILSSKKLLLSDSGFYLCAWTKTSGIDEQFFGPGTRLTVL.

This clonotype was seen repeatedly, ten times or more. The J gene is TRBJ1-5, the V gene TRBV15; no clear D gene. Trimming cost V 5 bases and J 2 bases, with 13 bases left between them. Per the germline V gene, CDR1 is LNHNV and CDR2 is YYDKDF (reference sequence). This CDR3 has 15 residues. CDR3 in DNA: TGTGCCACCAGCCCCGGGTTCCTGGGCAATCAGCCCCAGCATTTT. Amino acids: CATSPGFLGNQPQHF.

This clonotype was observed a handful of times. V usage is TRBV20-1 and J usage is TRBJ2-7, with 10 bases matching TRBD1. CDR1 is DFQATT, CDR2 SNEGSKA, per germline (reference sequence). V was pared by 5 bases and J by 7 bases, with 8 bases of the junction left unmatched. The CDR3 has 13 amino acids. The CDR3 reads CSARGQGVLEQYF. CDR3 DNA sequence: TGCAGTGCTCGAGGACAGGGGGTCTTAGAGCAGTACTTC.

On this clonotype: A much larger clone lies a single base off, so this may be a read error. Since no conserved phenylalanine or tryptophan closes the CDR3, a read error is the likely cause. The DNA of the CDR3 is TGTGCCACCAGCAACTCTAGGGAGGAGACCCAGTACTGC. As protein: CATSNSREETQYC. The chain is built from TRBV15 and TRBJ2-5, with D possibly TRBD2 on 5 matching bases. CDR1 and CDR2 from the germline V gene are LNHNV and YYDKDF (reference sequence). V lost 4 bases and J 5 bases, leaving 11 bases between the germline ends. This CDR3 spans 13 amino acids.

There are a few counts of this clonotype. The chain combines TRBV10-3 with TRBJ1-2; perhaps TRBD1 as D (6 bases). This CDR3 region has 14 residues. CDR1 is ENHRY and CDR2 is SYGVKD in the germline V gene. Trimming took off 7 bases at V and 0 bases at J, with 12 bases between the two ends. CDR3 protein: CAITSTGPNYGYTF. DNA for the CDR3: TGTGCCATCACTTCGACAGGCCCTAACTATGGCTACACCTTC.

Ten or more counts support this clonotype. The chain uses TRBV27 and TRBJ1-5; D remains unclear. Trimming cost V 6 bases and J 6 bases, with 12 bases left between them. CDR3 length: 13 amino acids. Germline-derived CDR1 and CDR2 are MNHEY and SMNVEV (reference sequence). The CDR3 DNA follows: TGTGCCAGCAGCCTGGGCGCCGGTCAGCCCCAGCATTTT. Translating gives CASSLGAGQPQHF.

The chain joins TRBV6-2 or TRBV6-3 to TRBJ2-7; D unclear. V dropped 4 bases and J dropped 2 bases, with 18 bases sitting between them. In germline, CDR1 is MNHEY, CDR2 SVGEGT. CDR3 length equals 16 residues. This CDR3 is CASSFPGRSMTYEQYF. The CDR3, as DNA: TGTGCCAGCAGTTTCCCCGGCAGAAGCATGACCTACGAGCAGTACTTC.

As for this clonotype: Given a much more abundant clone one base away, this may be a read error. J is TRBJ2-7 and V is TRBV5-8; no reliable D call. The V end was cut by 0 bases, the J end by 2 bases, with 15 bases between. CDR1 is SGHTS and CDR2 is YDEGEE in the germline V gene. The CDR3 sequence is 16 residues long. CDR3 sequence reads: CASSLGSLGTAYEQYF. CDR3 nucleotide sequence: TGTGCCAGCAGCTTGGGATCTCTGGGCACAGCCTACGAGCAGTACTTC.

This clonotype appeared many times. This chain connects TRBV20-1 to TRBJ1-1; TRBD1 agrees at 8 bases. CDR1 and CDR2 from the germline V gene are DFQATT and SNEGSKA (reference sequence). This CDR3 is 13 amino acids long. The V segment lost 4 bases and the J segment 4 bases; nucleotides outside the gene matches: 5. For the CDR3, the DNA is TGCAGTGCTACTACCACAGGGGGCACTGAAGCTTTCTTT. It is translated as CSATTTGGTEAFF.

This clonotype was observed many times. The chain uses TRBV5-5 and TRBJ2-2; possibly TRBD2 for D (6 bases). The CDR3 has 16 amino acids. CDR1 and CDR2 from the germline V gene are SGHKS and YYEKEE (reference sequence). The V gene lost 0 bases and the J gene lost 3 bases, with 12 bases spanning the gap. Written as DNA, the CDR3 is TGTGCCAGCAGCTTGGACCGGGAGACCCACACCGGGGAGCTGTTTTTT. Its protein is CASSLDRETHTGELFF.

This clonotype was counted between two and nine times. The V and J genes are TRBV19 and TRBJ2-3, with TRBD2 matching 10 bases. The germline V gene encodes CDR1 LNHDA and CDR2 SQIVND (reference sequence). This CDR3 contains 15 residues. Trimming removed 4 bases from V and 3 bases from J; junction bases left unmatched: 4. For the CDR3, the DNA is TGTGCCAGTAGTACCATAGCGGGGGGAACAGATACGCAGTATTTT. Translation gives CASSTIAGGTDTQYF.

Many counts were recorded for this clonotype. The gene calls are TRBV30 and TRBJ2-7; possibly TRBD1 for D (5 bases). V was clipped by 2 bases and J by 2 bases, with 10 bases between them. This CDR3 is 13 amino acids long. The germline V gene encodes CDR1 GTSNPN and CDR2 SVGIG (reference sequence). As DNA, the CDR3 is TGTGCCTGGAGTAAGGGGAATCCCTACGAGCAGTACTTC. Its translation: CAWSKGNPYEQYF.

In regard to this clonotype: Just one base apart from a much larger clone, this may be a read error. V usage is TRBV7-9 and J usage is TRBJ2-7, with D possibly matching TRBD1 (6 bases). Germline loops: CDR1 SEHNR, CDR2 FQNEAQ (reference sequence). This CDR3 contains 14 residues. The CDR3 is CAGSLGTLPYEQYF. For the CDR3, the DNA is TGTGCCGGCAGCTTAGGGACATTGCCCTACGAGCAGTACTTC.

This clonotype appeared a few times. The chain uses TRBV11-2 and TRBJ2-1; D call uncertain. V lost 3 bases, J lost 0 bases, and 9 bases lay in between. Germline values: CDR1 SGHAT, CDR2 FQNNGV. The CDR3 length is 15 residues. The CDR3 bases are TGTGCCAGCAGCTTCAGCGAGAGCTCCTACAATGAGCAGTTCTTC. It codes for CASSFSESSYNEQFF.